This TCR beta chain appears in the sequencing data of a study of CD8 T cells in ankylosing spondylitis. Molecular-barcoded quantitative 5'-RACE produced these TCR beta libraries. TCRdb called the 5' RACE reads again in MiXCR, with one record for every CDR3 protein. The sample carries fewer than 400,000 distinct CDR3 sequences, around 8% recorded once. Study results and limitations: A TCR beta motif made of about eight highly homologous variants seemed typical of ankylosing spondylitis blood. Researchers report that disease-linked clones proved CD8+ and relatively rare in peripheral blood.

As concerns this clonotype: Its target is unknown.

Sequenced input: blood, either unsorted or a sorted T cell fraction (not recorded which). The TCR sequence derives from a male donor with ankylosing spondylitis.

CDR3 in DNA: TGCAGCGTTTATGGTCTAAGCTCCTACAATGAGCAGTTCTTC. It encodes CSVYGLSSYNEQFF. The J gene is TRBJ2-1, the V gene TRBV29-1; D is unresolved. The V end was cut by 5 bases, the J end by 0 bases, with 11 bases between. The CDR3 is made up of 14 amino acids. In germline, CDR1 is SQVTM, CDR2 ANQGSEA.